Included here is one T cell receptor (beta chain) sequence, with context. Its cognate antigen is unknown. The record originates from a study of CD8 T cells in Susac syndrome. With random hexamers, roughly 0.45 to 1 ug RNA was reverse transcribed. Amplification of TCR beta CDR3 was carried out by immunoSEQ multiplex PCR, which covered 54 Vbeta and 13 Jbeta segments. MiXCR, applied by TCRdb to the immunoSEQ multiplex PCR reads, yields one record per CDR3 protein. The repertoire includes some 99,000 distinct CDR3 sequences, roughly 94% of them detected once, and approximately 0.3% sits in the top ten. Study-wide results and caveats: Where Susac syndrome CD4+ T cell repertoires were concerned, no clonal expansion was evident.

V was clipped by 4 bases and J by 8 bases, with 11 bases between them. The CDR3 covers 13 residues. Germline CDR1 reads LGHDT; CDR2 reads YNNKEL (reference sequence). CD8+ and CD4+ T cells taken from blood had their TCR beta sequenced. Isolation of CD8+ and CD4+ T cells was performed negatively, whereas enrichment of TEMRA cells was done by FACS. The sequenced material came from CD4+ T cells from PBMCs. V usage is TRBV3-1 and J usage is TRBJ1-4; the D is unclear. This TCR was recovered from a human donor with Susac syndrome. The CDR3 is CASSRQNGEKLFF. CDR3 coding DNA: TGTGCCAGCAGCCGTCAAAACGGGGAAAAACTGTTTTTT.